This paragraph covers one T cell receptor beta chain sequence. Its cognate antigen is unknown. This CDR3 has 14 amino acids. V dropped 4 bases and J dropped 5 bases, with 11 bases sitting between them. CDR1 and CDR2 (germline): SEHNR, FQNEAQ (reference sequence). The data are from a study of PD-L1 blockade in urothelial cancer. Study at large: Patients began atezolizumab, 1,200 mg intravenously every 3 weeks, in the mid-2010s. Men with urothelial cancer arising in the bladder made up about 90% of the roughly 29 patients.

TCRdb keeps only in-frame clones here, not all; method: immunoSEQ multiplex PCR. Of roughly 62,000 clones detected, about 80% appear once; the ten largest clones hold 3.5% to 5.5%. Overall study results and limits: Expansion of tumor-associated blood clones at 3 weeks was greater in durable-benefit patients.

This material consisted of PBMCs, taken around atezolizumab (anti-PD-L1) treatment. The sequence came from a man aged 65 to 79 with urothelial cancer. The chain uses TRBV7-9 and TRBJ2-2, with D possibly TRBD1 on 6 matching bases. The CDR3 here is CASSSQGFTGELFF. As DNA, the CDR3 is TGTGCCAGCAGCTCTCAGGGGTTTACCGGGGAGCTGTTTTTT.